The 27 T cell receptor beta chains in this list originate from one sample, sequenced in a study of cytomegalovirus exposure and HLA in healthy donors. The PCR employed 60 Vbeta primers together with 13 Jbeta primers. Libraries were prepared by immunoSEQ multiplex PCR; TCRdb keeps only in-frame clonotypes and omits some of them. The data hold around 110,000 clones, with about four fifths observed a single time. Sample: PBMCs. All receptors derive from a young woman in good health and CMV-seronegative.

About this clone itself: Its ends do not fully match the called genes, so a read error is possible. CDR3 in DNA: TGTGCTAGCAGCCCCGGACAGGGGGCATGGGAGCAGTACTTC. Its translation: CASSPGQGAWEQYF. The chain employs TRBV7-7 and TRBJ2-7, with TRBD1 identical over 11 bases. The CDR3 is made up of 14 amino acids. Per germline, CDR1 SSHAT and CDR2 FNYEAQ (reference sequence).

This clone has just one count. This chain links TRBV28 with TRBJ2-3; 7 nucleotides agree with TRBD2. Germline V gene data show CDR1 as MDHEN and CDR2 as SYDVKM. The J segment lost 1 base and the V segment lost 9 bases, leaving 19 bases of the junction unmatched. The CDR3 runs 18 residues. In DNA, the CDR3 is TGTGCCAGTTTCCCCTCGGCGGGGGTGATCGTAGGCACAGATACGCAGTATTTT. It is translated as CASFPSAGVIVGTDTQYF.

The chain uses TRBV27 and TRBJ1-2, with D perhaps matching TRBD1 (6 bases). CDR1 is MNHEY, CDR2 SMNVEV, per germline (reference sequence). The CDR3 is 14 amino acids. V lost 6 bases and J 4 bases, leaving 15 bases between the germline ends. The CDR3 coding sequence is TGTGCCAGCAGACCACAGGGTAATCTCTATGGCTACACCTTC. Translated: CASRPQGNLYGYTF.

V usage is TRBV5-1 and J usage is TRBJ1-2, with 9 bases that match TRBD1. Germline CDR1 reads SGHRS; CDR2 reads YFSETQ. The CDR3 is 14 residues long. Trimming took 0 bases from V and 8 from J; bases not matched to a gene: 5. The CDR3 protein is CASSLEGQGYGYTF. As DNA, the CDR3 is TGCGCCAGCAGCTTGGAGGGACAGGGTTACGGCTACACCTTC.

Comments on this clone: The germline gene is not matched at one end of the junction; a read error may be the cause. The CDR3 nucleotides are TGTGCCAGCAGCTTTTCGGGACAGGGGGCTTTTAGGAACTCTGAAGCTTTCTTT. It is translated as CASSFSGQGAFRNSEAFF. The rearrangement uses TRBV7-8 and TRBJ1-1; TRBD1 matches 12 bases. The length of the CDR3 is 18 residues. Germline CDR1 SGHVS, CDR2 FQNEAQ. Full variable domain (missing parts from reference TRBV7-8 and TRBJ1-1): GAGVSQSPRYKVAKRGQDVALRCDPISGHVSLFWYQQALGQGPEFLTYFQNEAQLDKSGLPSDRFFAERPEGSVSTLKIQRTQQEDSAVYLCASSFSGQGAFRNSEAFFGQGTRLTVV.

J is TRBJ1-6 and V is TRBV2, with 11 bases identical to TRBD1. CDR3 size: 13 residues. CDR1 and CDR2 (germline): SNHLY, FYNNEI. Germline trimming cut 6 bases from V and 10 bases from J; bases unmatched to any gene: 2. CDR3 sequence (DNA): TGTGCCAGCAGGGACAGGGGGCTCTCACCCCTCCACTTT. This translates into CASRDRGLSPLHF.

The chain employs TRBV18 and TRBJ1-2, with D unclear. The CDR3 totals 15 residues. From germline, CDR1 is KGHSH and CDR2 LQKENI. Trimming shortened V by 2 bases and J by 3 bases, and 13 bases separated the two germline ends. The CDR3 sequence: CASSPSDPQDYGYTF. CDR3 sequence (DNA): TGTGCCAGCTCACCAAGTGACCCCCAGGACTATGGCTACACCTTC.

The chain recombines TRBV7-8 with TRBJ2-7; no definite D call. The CDR3 spans 11 residues. Germline V gene sequence: CDR1 SGHVS, CDR2 FQNEAQ. With 6 bases removed from V and 3 bases from J, the gap between germline ends came to 6 bases. CDR3 nucleotides: TGTGCCAGCAGTCAGGACTACGAGCAGTACTTC. It is translated as CASSQDYEQYF.

This rearrangement joins TRBV5-4 to TRBJ2-1; the match to TRBD1 covers 9 bases. CDR3 length: 16 amino acids. V trimming: 0 bases; J trimming: 3 bases; junction bases outside the gene matches: 4. CDR1 and CDR2 (germline): SGHNT, YYREEE (reference sequence). The CDR3 region is CASSLVGTGIYNEQFF. CDR3 bases: TGTGCCAGCAGCTTGGTAGGGACAGGGATCTACAATGAGCAGTTCTTC.

This sequence joins TRBV2 and TRBJ2-7, with D unclear. V was clipped by 8 bases and J by 0 bases, with 14 bases between them. Germline CDR1 is SNHLY and CDR2 is FYNNEI. The CDR3 loop spans 14 amino acids. The CDR3 coding sequence is TGTGCCAGCCGCGGCCCCATGAGCTCCTACGAGCAGTACTTC. It encodes CASRGPMSSYEQYF.

This chain links TRBV19 with TRBJ1-2, with TRBD1 matching 9 bases. This CDR3 has 15 residues. Trimming removed 4 bases from V and 4 bases from J; junction bases left unmatched: 7. Germline V lookup: CDR1 LNHDA, CDR2 SQIVND (reference sequence). CDR3 coding DNA: TGTGCCAGTAGTAGACAGGGGGAGATCAGCTATGGCTACACCTTC. Protein: CASSRQGEISYGYTF.

J is TRBJ2-4 and V is TRBV5-4; maybe TRBD1 (5 bases). V dropped 5 bases and J dropped 0 bases, with 9 bases sitting between them. Germline CDR1 is SGHNT and CDR2 is YYREEE (reference sequence). The CDR3 covers 14 residues. CDR3 nucleotides: TGTGCCAGCAGTACAGGATTAGCCAAAAACATTCAGTACTTC. Translation: CASSTGLAKNIQYF.

The rearrangement links TRBV7-2 to TRBJ1-5; no reliable D call. V lost 1 base to trimming and J lost 6 bases, with 13 bases between them. The germline CDR1 and CDR2 sequences are SGHTA and FQGNSA. The CDR3 loop spans 15 amino acids. CDR3 DNA: TGTGCCAGCAGCTTAGGGGAGGTGGTTGGTCAGCCCCAGCATTTT. This codes for CASSLGEVVGQPQHF.

The genes are TRBV6-5 and TRBJ1-1; tentatively, D is TRBD1 (5 bases). CDR1 is MNHEY, CDR2 SVGAGI, per germline. There are 16 residues in the CDR3. Deletions cut 2 bases from V and 0 bases from J, with 13 bases between. The CDR3 sequence: CASSYGQGFLNTEAFF. The CDR3 nucleotides are TGTGCCAGCAGTTACGGGCAGGGTTTTCTGAACACTGAAGCTTTCTTT.

This rearrangement joins TRBV4-1 to TRBJ1-5; the D gene is possibly TRBD1 (5 bases). CDR1 and CDR2 from the germline V gene are MGHRA and YSYEKL. The CDR3 contains 13 residues. V was pared by 0 bases and J by 6 bases, with 6 bases between. The CDR3 is CASSQEGAQPQHF. For the CDR3, the DNA is TGCGCCAGCAGCCAAGAAGGGGCTCAGCCCCAGCATTTT.

This clone was observed a handful of times. The chain links TRBV6-1 to TRBJ1-1; 8 bases are shared with TRBD1. CDR3 length equals 13 residues. Germline-derived CDR1 and CDR2 are MNHNS and SASEGT. V shed 9 bases, J shed 5 bases, and the junction held 8 bases outside the gene matches. The CDR3 here is CASTLQGGTEAFF. The CDR3 bases are TGTGCCAGTACCCTACAGGGGGGGACTGAAGCTTTCTTT.

The chain joins TRBV2 to TRBJ1-2; tentatively, D is TRBD1 (5 bases). V lost 7 bases and J lost 4, with 10 bases in between. Germline V gene data show CDR1 as SNHLY and CDR2 as FYNNEI. The CDR3 covers 12 residues. As DNA, the CDR3 is TGTGCCAGCATAGGGGTCTCCTATGGCTACACCTTC. Encoded protein: CASIGVSYGYTF.

The rearrangement joins TRBV2 to TRBJ1-2; D possibly corresponds to TRBD1 (5 bases). Trimming removed 7 bases at V and 4 bases at J, with 13 bases between. The CDR3 runs to 13 residues. The germline CDR1 and CDR2 sequences are SNHLY and FYNNEI. CDR3 protein: CASIGAETYGYTF. CDR3 sequence (DNA): TGTGCCAGCATTGGGGCGGAAACCTATGGCTACACCTTC. The whole variable domain, remainder taken from reference TRBV2 and TRBJ1-2, is EPEVTQTPSHQVTQMGQEVILRCVPISNHLYFYWYRQILGQKVEFLVSFYNNEISEKSEIFDDQFSVERPDGSNFTLKIRSTKLEDSAMYFCASIGAETYGYTFGSGTRLTVV.

The chain joins TRBV5-1 to TRBJ1-1, with 8 bases identical to TRBD1. The trim removed 1 base at V and 0 bases at J, leaving 5 bases unmatched. CDR3 length: 16 amino acids. The V gene's germline CDR1 is SGHRS and CDR2 YFSETQ. The CDR3: CASSLNPGGLNTEAFF. The CDR3 nucleotides read TGCGCCAGCAGCTTGAATCCAGGGGGCTTGAACACTGAAGCTTTCTTT. The full variable domain, with the rest looked up from reference TRBV5-1 and TRBJ1-1, is KAGVTQTPRYLIKTRGQQVTLSCSPISGHRSVSWYQQTPGQGLQFLFEYFSETQRNKGNFPGRFSGRQFSNSRSEMNVSTLELGDSALYLCASSLNPGGLNTEAFFGQGTRLTVV.

The rearrangement joins TRBV29-1 to TRBJ1-4; 9 positions match TRBD1. V lost 5 bases, J lost 8 bases, and 12 bases stayed unmatched. Germline V gene data show CDR1 as SQVTM and CDR2 as ANQGSEA. CDR3 length: 15 amino acids. In DNA, the CDR3 is TGCAGCGTTTTACTGTTGGACAGGGGAGACGAAAAACTGTTTTTT. Translation gives CSVLLLDRGDEKLFF. Drawing the rest from reference TRBV29-1 and TRBJ1-4, the complete variable domain is SAVISQKPSRDICQRGTSLTIQCQVDSQVTMMFWYRQQPGQSLTLIATANQGSEATYESGFVIDKFPISRPNLTFSTLTVSNMSPEDSSIYLCSVLLLDRGDEKLFFGSGTQLSVL.

The chain has TRBV7-8 and TRBJ2-1, with D tentatively TRBD1 (6 bases). CDR1 and CDR2 (germline): SGHVS, FQNEAQ. There are 15 residues in the CDR3. V was clipped by 8 bases and J by 0 bases, with 14 bases between them. The CDR3 DNA sequence: TGTGCCAGCGAACAGGGCCCACTCTCCTACAATGAGCAGTTCTTC. It specifies CASEQGPLSYNEQFF.

The V and J genes are TRBV4-1 and TRBJ2-7; no definite D call. Between the trimmed V and J ends, which lost 4 bases and 2 bases, there was a span of 12 bases. This CDR3 has 14 residues. CDR1 and CDR2 (germline): MGHRA, YSYEKL. The chain's CDR3 is CASSPMGNPYEQYF. CDR3 coding DNA: TGCGCCAGCAGCCCAATGGGCAATCCCTACGAGCAGTACTTC.

The chain couples TRBV5-1 to TRBJ2-7, with TRBD2 matching 13 bases. CDR3 size: 16 residues. With 1 base clipped from V and 12 bases from J, the junction kept 13 bases outside the gene matches. Germline V lookup: CDR1 SGHRS, CDR2 YFSETQ. Here the CDR3 reads CASSLRPGTSGVEGYF. In DNA, the CDR3 is TGCGCCAGCAGCTTGCGCCCCGGGACTAGCGGGGTAGAAGGGTACTTC.

V and J are TRBV4-1 and TRBJ2-2; D is undetermined. The CDR3 spans 13 residues. Germline V gives CDR1 MGHRA, CDR2 YSYEKL. The V and J ends lost 1 base and 8 bases respectively, with 8 bases between them. CDR3 residues: CASSQVAGGELFF. CDR3 coding DNA: TGCGCCAGCAGCCAAGTGGCCGGGGGGGAGCTGTTTTTT.

The chain employs TRBV19 and TRBJ2-2, with 7 positions matching TRBD1. CDR1 and CDR2 (germline): LNHDA, SQIVND (reference sequence). This CDR3 spans 13 amino acids. J gave up 7 bases and V 5 bases, and 4 bases lay outside the gene matches. The CDR3 DNA reads as TGTGCCAGTAGTCTTCGACAGGGCGGGGAGCTGTTTTTT. It specifies CASSLRQGGELFF.

Points on this clone: Other DNA sequences in the sample encode the same CDR3. The CDR3 is CASSELWQNTEAFF. In DNA, the CDR3 is TGTGCCAGCAGTGAATTGTGGCAGAACACTGAAGCTTTCTTT. The V gene is TRBV6-1, the J gene TRBJ1-1; D ambiguous. Germline values: CDR1 MNHNS, CDR2 SASEGT. This CDR3 has 14 amino acids. Trimming cost V 2 bases and J 1 base, with 8 bases left between them.

This clone was picked up one time. The V and J genes are TRBV2 and TRBJ1-5, with TRBD1 as a possible D gene (6 bases). This CDR3 contains 13 residues. Germline CDR1 and CDR2: SNHLY and FYNNEI. V lost 10 bases and J lost 2, with 12 bases in between. The chain's CDR3 is CATKRTGNQPQHF. CDR3 coding DNA: TGTGCCACCAAAAGGACAGGCAATCAGCCCCAGCATTTT. The entire variable domain, with the rest obtained from reference TRBV2 and TRBJ1-5, is as follows: EPEVTQTPSHQVTQMGQEVILRCVPISNHLYFYWYRQILGQKVEFLVSFYNNEISEKSEIFDDQFSVERPDGSNFTLKIRSTKLEDSAMYFCATKRTGNQPQHFGDGTRLSIL.